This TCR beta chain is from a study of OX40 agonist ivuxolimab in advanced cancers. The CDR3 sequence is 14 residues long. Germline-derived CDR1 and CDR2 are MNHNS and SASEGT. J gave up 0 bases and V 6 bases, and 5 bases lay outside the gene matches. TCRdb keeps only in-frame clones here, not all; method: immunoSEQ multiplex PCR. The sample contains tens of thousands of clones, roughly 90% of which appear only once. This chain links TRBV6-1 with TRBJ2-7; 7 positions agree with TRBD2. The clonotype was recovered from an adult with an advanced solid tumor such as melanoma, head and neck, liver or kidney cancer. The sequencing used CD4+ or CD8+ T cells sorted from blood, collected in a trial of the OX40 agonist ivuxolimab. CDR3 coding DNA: TGTGCCAGCAGGTCGGGGGGTAGCTCCTACGAGCAGTACTTC. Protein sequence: CASRSGGSSYEQYF.